The 16 T cell receptor beta chains presented below share a single source sample, sequenced in a study of cytomegalovirus exposure and HLA in healthy donors. The primer mix had 60 Vbeta and 13 Jbeta primers. Assay: immunoSEQ multiplex PCR; the TCRdb copy retains only in-frame clones and omits some. The sample includes about 130,000 clones, approximately 82% of them seen just once. Sample: PBMCs. The receptors were gathered from a boy between 2 and 15 years old in good health and CMV-seronegative.

The chain combines TRBV27 with TRBJ2-3; the match to TRBD2 covers 9 bases. The CDR3 has 14 residues. Germline loops: CDR1 MNHEY, CDR2 SMNVEV (reference sequence). Germline trimming cut 3 bases from V and 3 bases from J; bases unmatched to any gene: 1. The CDR3, as DNA: TGTGCCAGCAGTTTGGGACTAGCTACAGATACGCAGTATTTT. Translation: CASSLGLATDTQYF.

The V and J genes are TRBV2 and TRBJ1-2; no clear D gene. CDR3 length equals 13 residues. Trimming left V 7 bases short and J 1 base short, with 10 bases between. CDR1 is SNHLY, CDR2 FYNNEI, per germline. As DNA, the CDR3 is TGTGCCAGCAAGGTTGGAGTTAACTATGGCTACACCTTC. Protein: CASKVGVNYGYTF.

The chain joins TRBV7-2 to TRBJ2-3; 12 bases fit TRBD2. The V segment lost 1 base and the J segment 2 bases; nucleotides outside the gene matches: 10. Germline CDR1 SGHTA, CDR2 FQGNSA. The CDR3 has 19 residues. CDR3 region: CASSLVGPLAGGITDTQYF. CDR3 nucleotide sequence: TGTGCCAGCAGCTTAGTTGGCCCCCTAGCGGGGGGGATCACAGATACGCAGTATTTT.

The chain joins TRBV18 to TRBJ2-1, with 11 bases fitting TRBD2. V gave up 0 bases and J gave up 2 bases; unmatched junction bases: 0. Germline V gene sequence: CDR1 KGHSH, CDR2 LQKENI. CDR3 length equals 16 residues. Here the CDR3 DNA reads TGTGCCAGCTCACCACCGGGACTAGCGGCCTACAATGAGCAGTTCTTC. It translates to CASSPPGLAAYNEQFF.

V usage is TRBV11-3 and J usage is TRBJ1-1; D possibly corresponds to TRBD1 (6 bases). V was clipped by 5 bases and J by 1 base, with 17 bases between them. CDR1 SGHNT and CDR2 YENEEA come from the germline V gene. The CDR3 runs 16 residues. CDR3 loop: CASSLRTALGNTEAFF. CDR3 sequence (DNA): TGTGCCAGCAGCCTAAGGACAGCTCTGGGGAACACTGAAGCTTTCTTT. The full variable domain, completed using reference TRBV11-3 and TRBJ1-1, is EAGVVQSPRYKIIEKKQPVAFWCNPISGHNTLYWYLQNLGQGPELLIRYENEEAVDDSQLPKDRFSAERLKGVDSTLKIQPAELGDSAVYLCASSLRTALGNTEAFFGQGTRLTVV.

The CDR3 loop is CAWSPRGYTEAFF. CDR3 DNA: TGTGCCTGGAGTCCCAGGGGATATACTGAAGCTTTCTTT. V is TRBV30 and J is TRBJ1-1, with TRBD1 as a possible D gene (6 bases). Trimming stripped 2 bases from V and 5 bases from J, with 12 bases between. This CDR3 region has 13 residues. Germline V CDR1 and CDR2: GTSNPN, SVGIG (reference sequence).

This chain connects TRBV9 to TRBJ2-2; a weak D match, TRBD2 (6 bases). Trimming stripped 0 bases from V and 4 bases from J, with 10 bases between. Germline CDR1 reads SGDLS; CDR2 reads YYNGEE. This CDR3 comprises 15 residues. CDR3 protein: CASSVEGLSTGELFF. CDR3 DNA sequence: TGTGCCAGCAGCGTAGAGGGACTCTCCACCGGGGAGCTGTTTTTT.

The rearrangement links TRBV11-2 to TRBJ1-2; 7 bases map to TRBD1. Germline V gives CDR1 SGHAT, CDR2 FQNNGV. The CDR3 is 14 residues long. The V and J ends lost 4 bases and 6 bases, in that order; junction bases with no gene match: 8. The CDR3 DNA reads TGTGCCAGCAGCTCCCGACAGGGCCTGGATGGCTACACCTTC. Translated, it gives CASSSRQGLDGYTF. Supplemented by reference TRBV11-2 and TRBJ1-2, the full variable domain reads EAGVAQSPRYKIIEKRQSVAFWCNPISGHATLYWYQQILGQGPKLLIQFQNNGVVDDSQLPKDRFSAERLKGVDSTLKIQPAKLEDSAVYLCASSSRQGLDGYTFGSGTRLTVV.

The rearrangement links TRBV2 to TRBJ1-2, with D uncertain. Deletions cut 4 bases from V and 2 bases from J, with 5 bases between. CDR1 SNHLY and CDR2 FYNNEI come from the germline V gene. The CDR3 sequence is 12 residues long. CDR3 nucleotides: TGTGCCAGCAGTGGTGGCAACTATGGCTACACCTTC. This sequence encodes CASSGGNYGYTF.

The chain has TRBV5-6 and TRBJ1-1; maybe TRBD1 (6 bases). Germline V gives CDR1 SGHDT, CDR2 YYEEEE. The CDR3 is made up of 13 amino acids. V dropped 5 bases and J dropped 8 bases, with 16 bases sitting between them. The CDR3 sequence is CASSPGGRSEAFF. Written as DNA, the CDR3 is TGTGCCAGCAGTCCGGGGGGCCGTTCCGAAGCTTTCTTT.

J is TRBJ1-1 and V is TRBV6-5, with TRBD1 matching 7 bases. CDR1 is MNHEY and CDR2 is SVGAGI in the germline V gene. The CDR3 length is 14 residues. J gave up 3 bases and V 4 bases, and 5 bases lay outside the gene matches. CDR3 sequence reads: CASSSGGTDTEAFF. CDR3 sequence (DNA): TGTGCCAGCAGTTCAGGGGGAACGGACACTGAAGCTTTCTTT.

The chain joins TRBV27 to TRBJ2-2; TRBD2 might be the D (5 bases). Between the trimmed V and J ends, which lost 6 bases and 6 bases, there was a span of 8 bases. This CDR3 region has 12 residues. Germline CDR1 and CDR2: MNHEY and SMNVEV (reference sequence). CDR3 protein: CASSTGSGELFF. CDR3 nucleotides: TGTGCCAGCAGCACGGGGTCCGGGGAGCTGTTTTTT.

CDR3 protein: CATSRGVERNGYTGELFF. As DNA, the CDR3 is TGTGCCACCAGCAGAGGGGTCGAGAGGAATGGGTACACCGGGGAGCTGTTTTTT. This chain links TRBV15 with TRBJ2-2; D unresolved. Germline V lookup: CDR1 LNHNV, CDR2 YYDKDF (reference sequence). This CDR3 contains 18 residues. V was trimmed by 1 base and J by 3 bases, leaving 18 bases between them.

CDR3 residues: CSVDANTGELFF. Written as DNA, the CDR3 is TGCAGCGTTGACGCGAACACCGGGGAGCTGTTTTTT. The chain combines TRBV29-1 with TRBJ2-2; no clear D gene. Deletions cut 3 bases from V and 0 bases from J, with 2 bases between. The CDR3 is 12 amino acids. Per the germline V gene, CDR1 is SQVTM and CDR2 is ANQGSEA.

The chain links TRBV4-2 to TRBJ2-3; 7 nucleotides agree with TRBD2. The germline CDR1 and CDR2 sequences are LGHNA and YNFKEQ. The V and J ends lost 6 bases and 2 bases, in that order; junction bases with no gene match: 11. The CDR3 length is 16 residues. CDR3: CASSPLGAGDTDTQYF. The CDR3 DNA is TGTGCCAGCAGTCCACTCGGGGCGGGGGACACAGATACGCAGTATTTT.

The CDR3 DNA reads as TGTGCCATCAGTTCGAACAATGGGACAGGGGGCGCGTGGGGCTACACCTTC. It codes for CAISSNNGTGGAWGYTF. This chain uses TRBV10-3 with TRBJ1-2; 12 nucleotides match TRBD1. V lost 5 bases to trimming and J lost 8 bases; unmatched junction nucleotides: 15. The CDR3 has 17 residues. CDR1 and CDR2 from the germline V gene are ENHRY and SYGVKD.